This is a list of T cell receptor beta chains from one sample in a study of blood T cell repertoires in COVID-19. Method: immunoSEQ multiplex PCR; TCRdb's copy keeps in-frame clones and lacks some. The table lists roughly 250,000 clones, 82% of them singletons. Sequencing used peripheral blood. Receptors originate from an elderly woman with active or convalescent COVID-19. The CDR3 runs from the conserved cysteine through the conserved F or W. Each record gives: J gene, V gene, clone size, D gene, CDR3 protein, CDR3 DNA. D genes are given only for firm matches. Clone size is shown for a subset of rows, as once, few, many or a class of expanded clone.

TRBJ1-2 | TRBV5-6 | - | - | CASSLEGRGNYGYTF | TGTGCCAGCAGCTTGGAAGGGAGGGGAAACTATGGCTACACCTTC
TRBJ2-1 | TRBV29-1 | - | - | CSAGDIEQFF | TGCAGCGCCGGGGACATTGAGCAGTTCTTC
TRBJ1-5 | TRBV18 | few | - | CASSPRREQGNQPQHF | TGTGCCAGCTCACCCCGAAGGGAACAGGGCAATCAGCCCCAGCATTTT
TRBJ2-4 | TRBV5-5 | - | TRBD2 | CASSPGTSGTNIQYF | TGTGCCAGCAGCCCCGGGACTAGCGGAACAAACATTCAGTACTTC
TRBJ2-1 | TRBV11-2 | - | TRBD2 | CASSSVAGAYNEQFF | TGTGCCAGCAGCTCCGTAGCGGGAGCCTACAATGAGCAGTTCTTC
TRBJ2-3 | TRBV5-1 | - | - | CASSLARGSGTDTQYF | TGCGCCAGCAGCTTGGCCCGCGGCTCCGGCACAGATACGCAGTATTTT
TRBJ2-3 | TRBV18 | - | TRBD2 | CASSPLGGSVQDTQYF | TGTGCCAGCTCACCTCTCGGCGGGAGCGTTCAAGATACGCAGTATTTT
TRBJ2-2 | TRBV19 | - | - | CASTPVTATGELFF | TGTGCCAGTACCCCAGTGACTGCGACCGGGGAGCTGTTTTTT
TRBJ2-7 | TRBV18 | - | - | CASSPQGSPWEQYF | TGTGCCAGCTCACCGCAGGGATCCCCTTGGGAGCAGTACTTC
TRBJ1-1 | TRBV4-1 | - | TRBD1 | CASSRNRGMNTEAFF | TGCGCCAGCAGCCGAAACAGGGGGATGAACACTGAAGCTTTCTTT